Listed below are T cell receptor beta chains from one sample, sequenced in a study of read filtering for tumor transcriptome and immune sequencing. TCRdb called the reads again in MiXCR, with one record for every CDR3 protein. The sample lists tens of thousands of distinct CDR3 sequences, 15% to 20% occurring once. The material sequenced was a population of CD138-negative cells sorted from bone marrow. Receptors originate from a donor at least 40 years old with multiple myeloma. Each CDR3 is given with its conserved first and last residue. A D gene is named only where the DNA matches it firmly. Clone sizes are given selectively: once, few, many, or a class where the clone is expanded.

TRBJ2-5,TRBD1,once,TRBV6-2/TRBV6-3,TGTGCCAGCAGTCGAACAGGGGTAGAGACCCAGTACTTC,CASSRTGVETQYF
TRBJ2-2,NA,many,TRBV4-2,TGTGCCAGCAGACCCGGGACGACCACCGGGGAGCTGTTTTTT,CASRPGTTTGELFF
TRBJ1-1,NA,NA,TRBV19,TGTGCCAGTAAGTTGGGGTTGACCATGAACACTGAAGCTTTCTTT,CASKLGLTMNTEAFF
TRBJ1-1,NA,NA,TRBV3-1,TGTGCCGGCAGCCAAGACAGGAACACTGAAGCTTTCTTT,CAGSQDRNTEAFF
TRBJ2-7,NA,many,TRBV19,TGTGCCAGTAGTATCGCCGACAGTGCTACCTACGAGCAGTACTTC,CASSIADSATYEQYF
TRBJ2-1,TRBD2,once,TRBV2,TGTGCCGGCATGTTGAATACTAGCGGGGATTACTACAATGAGCAGTTCTTC,CAGMLNTSGDYYNEQFF
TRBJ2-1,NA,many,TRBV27,TGTGCCAGCAGTCAAGGGACCTGGGGCTCCTACAATGAGCAGTTCTTC,CASSQGTWGSYNEQFF
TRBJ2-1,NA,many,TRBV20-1,TGCAGTGTCGATGACTACAATGAGCAGTTCTTC,CSVDDYNEQFF
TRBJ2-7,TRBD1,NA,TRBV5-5,TGTGCCAGCAGCTTGGATTGGCCGGGACAGGGGTATGAAAGCGGCGGGGCCTACGAGCAGTACTTC,CASSLDWPGQGYESGGAYEQYF
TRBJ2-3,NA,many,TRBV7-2,TGTGCCAGCAGCTCTTTTTCGTTGAGCACAGATACGCAGTATTTT,CASSSFSLSTDTQYF
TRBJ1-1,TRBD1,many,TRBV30,TGTGCCTGGAACCAAAACCCCAACGGACAGGGGAACACTGAAGCTTTCTTT,CAWNQNPNGQGNTEAFF
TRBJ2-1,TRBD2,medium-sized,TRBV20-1,TGCAGTGCCCTGGGGGGGGACTTCTTATCCTACAATGAGCAGTTCTTC,CSALGGDFLSYNEQFF
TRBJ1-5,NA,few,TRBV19,TGTGCCAGTAGTTTAGGGAACGCGCATCAGCCCCAGCATTTT,CASSLGNAHQPQHF
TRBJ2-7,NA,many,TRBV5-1,TGCGCCAGCAGCTTGGGGCGAAGCCCCTACGAGCAGTACTTC,CASSLGRSPYEQYF
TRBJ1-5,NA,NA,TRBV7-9,TGTGCCAGCAGCTCAGAAGGGGGTCAGCCCCAGCATTTT,CASSSEGGQPQHF
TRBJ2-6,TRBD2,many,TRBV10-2,TGCGCCAGCAGCGGGGGGGGTTCTGGGGCCAACGTCCTGACTTTC,CASSGGGSGANVLTF
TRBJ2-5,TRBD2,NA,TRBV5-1,TGCGCCAGCAGCTTGGTTGGGGGGGAGACCCATTACTTC,CASSLVGGETHYF
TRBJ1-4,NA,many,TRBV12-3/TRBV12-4,TGTGCCAGCAGTTTAAGGAATGGAGGCGAAAAACTGTTTTTT,CASSLRNGGEKLFF